This is a list of T cell receptor beta chains from one sample in a study of blood T cell repertoires in COVID-19. Clones were read by immunoSEQ multiplex PCR, and TCRdb kept only the in-frame ones, dropping some. The data show more than 85,000 clones, under 85% seen once. Material: peripheral blood. The receptor set was obtained from a human donor in a cohort sampled during active COVID-19. Both conserved end residues are part of each CDR3. Each record gives: V gene, D gene, J gene, clone size, CDR3 DNA, CDR3 protein. The D gene is left open where the match is weak. Only part of the rows carry a size: once, few, many, or a class if the clone is expanded.

TRBV3-1/TRBV3-2,TRBD2,TRBJ2-7,NA,TGTGCCAGCAGCCAAGGGGGTAGCGGGAACCAATACGAGCAGTACTTC,CASSQGGSGNQYEQYF
TRBV3-1/TRBV3-2,TRBD2,TRBJ2-5,NA,TGTGCCAGCAGCCCAACGACTAGCGGTCCGGGGACCCAGTACTTC,CASSPTTSGPGTQYF
TRBV7-8,NA,TRBJ1-2,NA,TGTGCCAGCAGCTTAGTACCCGGGACACTACTCGATCCTAACTATGGCTACACCTTC,CASSLVPGTLLDPNYGYTF
TRBV18,TRBD1,TRBJ2-1,few,TGTGCCAGCTCACCAGCAGGGGGCAATGAGCAGTTCTTC,CASSPAGGNEQFF
TRBV30,TRBD2,TRBJ2-2,NA,TGTGCCTGGACGGGCCTAGCGGGGGCCACCGGGGAGCTGTTTTTT,CAWTGLAGATGELFF
TRBV10-2,TRBD1,TRBJ1-5,NA,TGCGCCAGCTGGGACAGGGAAACCCTAAATAGCAATCAGCCCCAGCATTTT,CASWDRETLNSNQPQHF
TRBV19,NA,TRBJ2-7,NA,TGTGCCAGTAGTATTCAGGGCCGGACCTACGAGCAGTACTTC,CASSIQGRTYEQYF
TRBV11-1,TRBD1,TRBJ2-3,NA,TGTGCCAGCAGCCCCCGGACAGGAATCACCACAGATACGCAGTATTTT,CASSPRTGITTDTQYF
TRBV25-1,NA,TRBJ1-5,NA,TGTGCCAGCAGTGAATCAGGCCCGACCCAGCCCCAGCATTTT,CASSESGPTQPQHF
TRBV19,NA,TRBJ2-3,NA,TGTGCCAGTAGTTGGATTCGGTCGGCCGGGGGATCCACAGATACGCAGTATTTT,CASSWIRSAGGSTDTQYF
TRBV7-3,NA,TRBJ1-3,NA,TGTGCCAGCAGCTTAATGGGGGGAACCTCTGGAAACACCATATATTTT,CASSLMGGTSGNTIYF
TRBV9,TRBD2,TRBJ2-5,NA,TGTGCCAGCAGCGGCACTAGCGGGGGCGAGACCCAGTACTTC,CASSGTSGGETQYF
TRBV30,TRBD2,TRBJ2-3,NA,TGTGCCTGGAGTACTAGCGGGAGGGCCCTCTATTTT,CAWSTSGRALYF
TRBV2,NA,TRBJ1-4,NA,TGTGCCAGCAGTGAAGCGGCAGGGCTGAATGAAAAACTGTTTTTT,CASSEAAGLNEKLFF
TRBV5-1,TRBD1,TRBJ2-7,NA,TGCGCCAGCAACGACAGGGGGAGCTCCTACGAGCAGTACTTC,CASNDRGSSYEQYF
TRBV6-5,NA,TRBJ2-1,NA,TGTGCCAGCAGTCCGACTAGGCTCGAGCAGTTCTTC,CASSPTRLEQFF
TRBV4-3,NA,TRBJ2-5,NA,TGCGCCAGCAGCCAAGCCGGGGAGGCGGAGACCCAGTACTTC,CASSQAGEAETQYF
TRBV28,TRBD1,TRBJ1-3,NA,TGTGCCAGTATACGACAGGGACTTCCCTCTGGAAACACCATATATTTT,CASIRQGLPSGNTIYF
TRBV5-8,TRBD1,TRBJ2-3,NA,TGTGCCAGCAGCTTAGGCCGTCGCGGGACAGGGGGCGCAGATACGCAGTATTTT,CASSLGRRGTGGADTQYF
TRBV5-1,NA,TRBJ2-5,NA,TGCGCCAGCAGCTCGACAATCGGGGGTCCCACAGAGACCCAGTACTTC,CASSSTIGGPTETQYF
TRBV12-5,NA,TRBJ2-5,once,TGTGCTAGTGTGAGGGGCGGGGCGTACCAAGAGACCCAGTACTTC,CASVRGGAYQETQYF
TRBV5-1,TRBD2,TRBJ2-1,NA,TGCGCCAGCAGCTTGGTCCGGGAGGCCCGCCAGGAGCAGTTCTTC,CASSLVREARQEQFF
TRBV29-1,TRBD1,TRBJ1-2,NA,TGCAGCGCGGGGGCAAGATCGCCTACAGGGGCAGTTGGCTACACCTTC,CSAGARSPTGAVGYTF
TRBV5-1,NA,TRBJ1-1,NA,TGCGCCAGCAGCTTGGCCGGTGGGCAGGGCGGCACTGAAGCTTTCTTT,CASSLAGGQGGTEAFF
TRBV6-2/TRBV6-3,TRBD1,TRBJ1-2,NA,TGTGCCAGCAGTTACTCGAAAGGGACAGGGGATCGGTATGGCTACACCTTC,CASSYSKGTGDRYGYTF
TRBV4-1,NA,TRBJ1-2,NA,TGCGCCAGCAGCCAAGATAAAACAGGGAGACTCTATGGCTACACCTTC,CASSQDKTGRLYGYTF
TRBV2,NA,TRBJ2-1,NA,TGTGCCACGAATGTAGCGGACACGTACAATGAGCAGTTCTTC,CATNVADTYNEQFF
TRBV7-2,NA,TRBJ1-6,few,TGTGCCAGCAGCCAGGATTATAATTCACCCCTCCACTTT,CASSQDYNSPLHF
TRBV4-3,NA,TRBJ2-3,NA,TGCGCCAGCAGCCAAGGACAGCCTAGCACAGATACGCAGTATTTT,CASSQGQPSTDTQYF
TRBV28,NA,TRBJ2-7,NA,TGTGCCAGCAGTTTTCTCCGGGGGAGCGGGGAGCAGTACTTC,CASSFLRGSGEQYF
TRBV4-1,NA,TRBJ1-3,NA,TGCGCCAGCAGCCAAGAGGGGCAGGTCGGAAACACCATATATTTT,CASSQEGQVGNTIYF
TRBV16,NA,TRBJ1-4,NA,TGTGCCAGCAGCCCTGAGACAGTTAATCCAACTAATGAAAAACTGTTTTTT,CASSPETVNPTNEKLFF
TRBV11-2,TRBD2,TRBJ2-2,NA,TGTGCCAGCAGCTTAGAGGGGACTAGCGCCTCGACGAACACCGGGGAGCTGTTTTTT,CASSLEGTSASTNTGELFF
TRBV6-2/TRBV6-3,TRBD1,TRBJ2-7,few,TGTGCCAGCAGTTACCTCATTGGACAGGTCTCCTACGAGCAGTACTTC,CASSYLIGQVSYEQYF
TRBV11-3,NA,TRBJ1-1,NA,TGTGCCAGCAGCCCGGGAGGGCCGGCGACTGAAGCTTTCTTT,CASSPGGPATEAFF
TRBV30,TRBD1,TRBJ2-7,few,TGTGCCTGGAGTCCCGGGACAGCTTATCGCGAGCAGTACTTC,CAWSPGTAYREQYF
TRBV10-3,TRBD1,TRBJ2-5,NA,TGTGCCATCAGTGAGGACAGGGGAGAGACCCAGTACTTC,CAISEDRGETQYF
TRBV5-8,TRBD1,TRBJ1-5,NA,TGTGCCAGCAGCGGGACAGGTTATCAGCCCCAGCATTTT,CASSGTGYQPQHF
TRBV3-1/TRBV3-2,NA,TRBJ1-2,few,TGTGCCAGCAGCCTGCTGGTAAGGGGCAGCTTCTCCTATGGCTACACCTTC,CASSLLVRGSFSYGYTF
TRBV30,NA,TRBJ2-2,once,TGTGCCGGGGTGGGCGCCGCCGGGGAGCTGTTTTTT,CAGVGAAGELFF
TRBV5-6,NA,TRBJ2-1,once,TGTGCCAGCAGCACAACCCGGACACTCCGGTTGAACAATGAGCAGTTCTTC,CASSTTRTLRLNNEQFF